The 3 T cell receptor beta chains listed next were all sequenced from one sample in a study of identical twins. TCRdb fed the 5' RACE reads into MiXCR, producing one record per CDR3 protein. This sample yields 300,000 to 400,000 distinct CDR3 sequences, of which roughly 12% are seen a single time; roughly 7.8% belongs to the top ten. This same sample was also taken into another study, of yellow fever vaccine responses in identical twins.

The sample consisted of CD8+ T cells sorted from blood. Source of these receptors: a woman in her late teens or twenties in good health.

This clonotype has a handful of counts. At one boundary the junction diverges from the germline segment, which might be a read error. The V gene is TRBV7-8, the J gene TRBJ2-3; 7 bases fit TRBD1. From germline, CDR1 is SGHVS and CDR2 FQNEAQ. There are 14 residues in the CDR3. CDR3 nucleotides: TGTGCCAGCAGCTTAGGAGGTGGGACAGATACGCAGTGTTTT. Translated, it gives CASSLGGGTDTQCF.

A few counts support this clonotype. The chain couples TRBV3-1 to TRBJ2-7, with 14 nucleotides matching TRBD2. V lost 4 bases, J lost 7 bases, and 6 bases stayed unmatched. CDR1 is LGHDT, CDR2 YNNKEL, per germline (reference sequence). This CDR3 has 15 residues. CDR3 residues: CASSPGLAGVWEQYF. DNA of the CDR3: TGTGCCAGCAGCCCGGGACTAGCGGGGGTGTGGGAGCAGTACTTC.

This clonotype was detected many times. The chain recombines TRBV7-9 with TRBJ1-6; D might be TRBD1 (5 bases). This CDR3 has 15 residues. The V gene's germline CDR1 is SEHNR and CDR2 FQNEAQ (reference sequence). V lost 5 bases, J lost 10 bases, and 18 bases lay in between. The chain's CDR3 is CASSQAGGMDSPLHF. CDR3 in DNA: TGTGCCAGCAGCCAGGCTGGGGGAATGGACTCACCCCTCCACTTT.